This record covers a single T cell receptor beta chain. The data were obtained in a study of shared T cell receptors in the human thymus. Sequenced by immunoSEQ multiplex PCR; TCRdb stores in-frame clones only, minus some. The sample has some 700,000 clones; 70% to 90% are singletons. This sample also appeared in a second study, on human thymus T cells. That report notes: Resected material from corrective heart surgery provided the thymus tissue analysed. Related research described thymic repertoires that were highly overlapping among unrelated individuals.

Sequences were obtained from thymocytes. The clonotype was recovered from a girl under three years old with a congenital heart defect.

The CDR3 DNA is TGTGCCAGCAGCTTATCGCGGGGGGAGCACCAAGAGACCCAGTACTTC. Translation: CASSLSRGEHQETQYF. The gene calls are TRBV11-3 and TRBJ2-5; 8 bases line up with TRBD2. Germline CDR1 is SGHNT and CDR2 is YENEEA. V lost 2 bases, J lost 0 bases, and 5 bases stayed unmatched. CDR3 length equals 16 residues.